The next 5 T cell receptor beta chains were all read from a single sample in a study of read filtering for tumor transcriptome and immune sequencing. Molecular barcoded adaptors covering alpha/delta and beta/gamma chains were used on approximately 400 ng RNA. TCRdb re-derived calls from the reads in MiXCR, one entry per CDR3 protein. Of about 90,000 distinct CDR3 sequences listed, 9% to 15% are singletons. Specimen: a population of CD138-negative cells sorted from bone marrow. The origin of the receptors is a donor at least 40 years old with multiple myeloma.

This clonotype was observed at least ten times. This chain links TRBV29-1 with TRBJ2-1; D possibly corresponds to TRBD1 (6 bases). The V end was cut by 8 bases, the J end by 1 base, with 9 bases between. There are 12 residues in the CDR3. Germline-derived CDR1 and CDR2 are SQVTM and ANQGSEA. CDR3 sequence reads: CSHGQSYNEQFF. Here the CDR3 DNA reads TGCAGCCACGGACAGTCCTACAATGAGCAGTTCTTC.

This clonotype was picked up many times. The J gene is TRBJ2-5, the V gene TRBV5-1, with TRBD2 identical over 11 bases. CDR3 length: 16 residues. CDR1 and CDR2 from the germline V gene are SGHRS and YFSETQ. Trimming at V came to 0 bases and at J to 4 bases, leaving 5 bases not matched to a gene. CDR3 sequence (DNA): TGCGCCAGCAGCTTGGGGCTAGCGGGAGGAGGAGAGACCCAGTACTTC. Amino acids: CASSLGLAGGGETQYF.

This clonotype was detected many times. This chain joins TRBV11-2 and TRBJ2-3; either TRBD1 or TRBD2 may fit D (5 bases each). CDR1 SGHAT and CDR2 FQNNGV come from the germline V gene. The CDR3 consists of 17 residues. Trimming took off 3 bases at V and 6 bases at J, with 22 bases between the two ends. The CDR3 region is CASSFETAPGGRDTQYF. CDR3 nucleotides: TGTGCCAGCAGCTTCGAGACAGCGCCTGGAGGTCGGGATACGCAGTATTTT.

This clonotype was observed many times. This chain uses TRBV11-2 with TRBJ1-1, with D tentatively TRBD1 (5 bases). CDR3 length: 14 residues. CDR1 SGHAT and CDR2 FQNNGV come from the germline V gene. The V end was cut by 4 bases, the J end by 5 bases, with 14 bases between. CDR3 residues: CASSSPQGWTEAFF. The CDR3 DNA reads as TGTGCCAGCAGCTCTCCCCAGGGATGGACTGAAGCTTTCTTT.

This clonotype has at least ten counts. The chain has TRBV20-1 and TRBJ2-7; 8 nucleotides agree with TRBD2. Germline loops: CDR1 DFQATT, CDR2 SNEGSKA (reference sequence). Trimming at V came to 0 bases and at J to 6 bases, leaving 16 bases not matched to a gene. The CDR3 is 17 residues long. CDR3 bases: TGCAGTGCTAGAGATCCTCGGACCGGGACTAGGTTCTCCGAGCAGTACTTC. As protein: CSARDPRTGTRFSEQYF.